The 27 T cell receptor beta chains listed next were all sequenced from one sample in a study of early T cells in non-severe SARS-CoV-2 infection. TCRdb recomputed calls from the 5' RACE reads with MiXCR, one row per CDR3 protein. The table includes about 100,000 distinct CDR3 sequences, about 13% detected once. Sequencing was carried out using whole blood. The receptors come from an adult who was a healthcare worker with PCR-confirmed SARS-CoV-2 infection or an uninfected control (not recorded which).

The sample holds a few counts of this clonotype. This chain connects TRBV11-2 to TRBJ2-2, with D hard to call. V lost 4 bases and J 5 bases, leaving 8 bases between the germline ends. The germline V gene encodes CDR1 SGHAT and CDR2 FQNNGV. This CDR3 has 13 amino acids. CDR3 coding DNA: TGTGCCAGCAGCTCCCTCCGGACCGGGGAGCTGTTTTTT. Translating gives CASSSLRTGELFF.

This clonotype was seen a few times. The V call is TRBV4-1, the J call TRBJ2-3, with 9 positions matching TRBD2. Losses at the gene ends were 1 base for V and 0 bases for J; bases not matched to a gene: 5. The CDR3 sequence is 17 residues long. Germline V gene sequence: CDR1 MGHRA, CDR2 YSYEKL. Here the CDR3 reads CASSQVPAGGSTDTQYF. DNA of the CDR3: TGCGCCAGCAGCCAAGTCCCAGCGGGGGGAAGCACAGATACGCAGTATTTT.

Ten or more counts support this clonotype. V usage is TRBV11-2 and J usage is TRBJ2-1, with TRBD2 matching over 11 bases. This CDR3 has 15 residues. The V gene end was trimmed by 4 bases and the J gene end by 4 bases; junction bases not matched to a gene: 3. CDR1 SGHAT and CDR2 FQNNGV come from the germline V gene. The CDR3 is CASSSGLAVYNEQFF. As DNA, the CDR3 is TGTGCCAGCAGCTCGGGACTAGCGGTATACAATGAGCAGTTCTTC.

Ten or more counts support this clonotype. The chain joins TRBV4-2 to TRBJ2-7; weak D call: TRBD1 (6 bases). Trimming removed 0 bases at V and 5 bases at J, with 17 bases between. The CDR3 loop spans 16 amino acids. Germline CDR1 reads LGHNA; CDR2 reads YNFKEQ. The CDR3 DNA follows: TGTGCCAGCAGCCAAGAAAGAACCGGGACACTTAACGAGCAGTACTTC. It yields the protein CASSQERTGTLNEQYF.

The V gene is TRBV7-9, the J gene TRBJ1-2; no firm D call. V dropped 4 bases and J dropped 5 bases, with 17 bases sitting between them. Germline V gives CDR1 SEHNR, CDR2 FQNEAQ (reference sequence). The CDR3 sequence is 15 residues long. In nucleotides, the CDR3 is TGTGCCAGCAGCTCGCAGGACGGGATTTCGTATGGCTACACCTTC. Translation: CASSSQDGISYGYTF.

CDR3 in amino acids: CASSSFSGMDPFYGYTF. For the CDR3, the DNA is TGTGCCAGCAGTTCCTTCTCAGGGATGGACCCTTTCTATGGCTACACCTTC. The V and J genes are TRBV28 and TRBJ1-2; perhaps TRBD1 as D (5 bases). Germline V CDR1 and CDR2: MDHEN, SYDVKM. The V gene lost 4 bases and the J gene lost 4 bases, with 22 bases spanning the gap. The CDR3 has 17 residues.

This clonotype was observed a few times. CDR3 DNA: TGTGCCAGCAGCCCGACCAGGGGGCAGGGGGGTGAGCAGTTCTTC. Translating it yields CASSPTRGQGGEQFF. V usage is TRBV7-9 and J usage is TRBJ2-1, with 8 bases matching TRBD1. The junction had 12 bases not matched to a gene; V was cut back by 5 bases and J by 9 bases. Germline-derived CDR1 and CDR2 are SEHNR and FQNEAQ (reference sequence). CDR3 length: 15 amino acids.

This chain uses TRBV4-3 with TRBJ1-2; 7 nucleotides align to TRBD1. CDR3 length: 17 residues. Looked up from germline, CDR1 is LGHNA and CDR2 is YSLEER. V shed 2 bases and J 8 bases; nucleotides not matched to a gene: 17. The CDR3 sequence: CASSQLSHLDRVWGYTF. The CDR3 bases are TGCGCCAGCAGCCAACTATCCCACCTCGACAGGGTTTGGGGCTACACCTTC.

This chain joins TRBV11-2 and TRBJ1-2, with a tentative D call TRBD1 (5 bases). Trimming took 5 bases from V and 4 from J, leaving 8 bases between them. The CDR3 is 12 amino acids. The germline V gene has CDR1 SGHAT and CDR2 FQNNGV. The chain's CDR3 is CASSQGGYGYTF. CDR3 nucleotide sequence: TGTGCCAGCAGCCAGGGCGGCTATGGCTACACCTTC.

This clonotype has just a few counts. The V call is TRBV25-1, the J call TRBJ2-7; the D is unclear. CDR1 is MGHDK and CDR2 is SYGVNS in the germline V gene. CDR3 length equals 12 residues. V lost 5 bases to trimming and J lost 4 bases, with 9 bases between them. In nucleotides, the CDR3 is TGTGCCAGCAGTTGGGCAGGATACGAGCAGTACTTC. Translated, it gives CASSWAGYEQYF.

This clonotype showed up just a few times. The chain uses TRBV11-2 and TRBJ2-2; no clear D. The germline V gene has CDR1 SGHAT and CDR2 FQNNGV. V was clipped by 0 bases and J by 6 bases, with 11 bases between them. The CDR3 has 15 residues. The CDR3 spells CASSLDSGWAGELFF. The DNA of the CDR3 is TGTGCCAGCAGCTTAGATTCCGGATGGGCCGGGGAGCTGTTTTTT.

This clonotype was recorded at least ten times. The genes are TRBV19 and TRBJ1-6; a weak D match, TRBD1 (5 bases). There are 15 residues in the CDR3. Germline-derived CDR1 and CDR2 are LNHDA and SQIVND (reference sequence). V gave up 3 bases and J gave up 3 bases, with 9 bases separating them. The CDR3 is CASSIQGGYNSPLHF. The CDR3 region has the DNA TGTGCCAGTAGTATCCAGGGTGGCTATAATTCACCCCTCCACTTT. Complete variable domain (other parts from reference TRBV19 and TRBJ1-6): DGGITQSPKYLFRKEGQNVTLSCEQNLNHDAMYWYRQDPGQGLRLIYYSQIVNDFQKGDIAEGYSVSREKKESFPLTVTSAQKNPTAFYLCASSIQGGYNSPLHFGNGTRLTVT.

This clonotype was seen only a few times. The chain has TRBV20-1 and TRBJ1-1; the D gene is possibly TRBD1 (5 bases). Germline CDR1 is DFQATT and CDR2 is SNEGSKA (reference sequence). The CDR3 totals 13 residues. V was shortened by 5 bases and J by 1 base, with 11 bases between the two germline ends. The CDR3 loop reads CSARDGRNTEAFF. CDR3 bases: TGCAGTGCTCGGGACGGGAGGAACACTGAAGCTTTCTTT.

This clonotype occurred many times. The rearrangement joins TRBV4-1 to TRBJ1-5, with 7 bases that match TRBD1. The J segment lost 5 bases and the V segment lost 4 bases, leaving 8 bases of the junction unmatched. This CDR3 is 15 amino acids long. The germline CDR1 and CDR2 sequences are MGHRA and YSYEKL. The CDR3 DNA reads TGCGCCAGCAGCCGAACACTAACAGGGGATCAGCCCCAGCATTTT. The encoded protein is CASSRTLTGDQPQHF.

The rearrangement uses TRBV28 and TRBJ1-1; D is uncertain. Trimming removed 2 bases from V and 2 bases from J, with 12 bases in between. CDR3 length equals 15 residues. Germline CDR1 reads MDHEN; CDR2 reads SYDVKM. DNA for the CDR3: TGTGCCAGCAGTTTAAGATCCAACAGAAACACTGAAGCTTTCTTT. It is translated as CASSLRSNRNTEAFF.

This clonotype has a count of ten or more. The rearrangement links TRBV11-2 to TRBJ2-2, with 12 bases that match TRBD2. J gave up 2 bases and V 5 bases, and 12 bases lay outside the gene matches. CDR3 size: 19 residues. The germline gives CDR1 SGHAT, CDR2 FQNNGV. The CDR3 sequence is CASSPAWLAGGPNTGELFF. The CDR3 DNA follows: TGTGCCAGCAGCCCAGCTTGGCTAGCGGGGGGGCCAAACACCGGGGAGCTGTTTTTT.

A few counts support this clonotype. The chain uses TRBV28 and TRBJ2-7; 8 bases line up with TRBD1. The CDR3 is made up of 15 amino acids. CDR1 is MDHEN, CDR2 SYDVKM, per germline. The V segment lost 2 bases and the J segment 6 bases; nucleotides outside the gene matches: 9. The CDR3 nucleotides read TGTGCCAGCAGTTTAACTTCGACACAGGGGGGCGAGCAGTACTTC. It encodes CASSLTSTQGGEQYF.

This rearrangement joins TRBV28 to TRBJ2-7, with a tentative D call TRBD2 (5 bases). CDR3 size: 14 residues. The V and J ends lost 7 bases and 2 bases respectively, with 15 bases between them. CDR1 is MDHEN and CDR2 is SYDVKM in the germline V gene. The CDR3 nucleotides are TGTGCCAGCAAAGAACCGGGATGGGCCTACGAGCAGTACTTC. It encodes CASKEPGWAYEQYF.

The rearrangement joins TRBV23-1 to TRBJ2-3, with 11 positions matching TRBD2. TRBV23-1 is an ORF, and what it does is uncertain. J gave up 0 bases and V 2 bases, and 1 base lay outside the gene matches. This CDR3 has 16 residues. CDR3 bases: TGCGCCAGCAGTCAAGGGACTAGCGGAAGCACAGATACGCAGTATTTT. Translating it yields CASSQGTSGSTDTQYF.

There are many counts of this clonotype. The chain couples TRBV2 to TRBJ1-5; D unresolved. Trimming removed 6 bases from V and 1 base from J, with 13 bases in between. Germline V gene data show CDR1 as SNHLY and CDR2 as FYNNEI. The length of the CDR3 is 15 residues. CDR3 sequence: CASRKDGLSNQPQHF. CDR3 DNA sequence: TGTGCCAGCAGGAAGGACGGCTTGAGCAATCAGCCCCAGCATTTT. Based on the CDR3 plus reference TRBV2 and TRBJ1-5, the full variable domain is EPEVTQTPSHQVTQMGQEVILRCVPISNHLYFYWYRQILGQKVEFLVSFYNNEISEKSEIFDDQFSVERPDGSNFTLKIRSTKLEDSAMYFCASRKDGLSNQPQHFGDGTRLSIL.

A single count supports this clonotype. J is TRBJ2-3 and V is TRBV20-1, with TRBD2 identical over 9 bases. This CDR3 comprises 15 residues. Germline CDR1 and CDR2: DFQATT and SNEGSKA (reference sequence). Trimming cost V 5 bases and J 1 base; bases outside gene matches: 7. This CDR3 is CSAPASGAGTDTQYF. The CDR3 DNA follows: TGCAGTGCTCCCGCTAGCGGGGCTGGCACAGATACGCAGTATTTT.

The J gene is TRBJ2-7, the V gene TRBV27, with TRBD2 identical over 7 bases. The germline CDR1 and CDR2 sequences are MNHEY and SMNVEV (reference sequence). The V gene end was trimmed by 5 bases and the J gene end by 5 bases; junction bases not matched to a gene: 9. CDR3 size: 14 residues. CDR3 sequence (DNA): TGTGCCAGCAGTCCCTGGGGGGGGGACCACGAGCAGTACTTC. Its translation: CASSPWGGDHEQYF.

Turning to this clonotype: At one end, the junction sequence differs from germline, possibly due to a read error. The rearrangement joins TRBV20-1 to TRBJ2-3; D ambiguous. The CDR3 is 13 residues long. Germline CDR1 and CDR2: DFQATT and SNEGSKA (reference sequence). The CDR3: CSATSPGSDAQYF. In DNA, the CDR3 is TGCAGTGCTACCTCACCAGGATCAGATGCGCAGTATTTT.

This clonotype was seen many times. The gene calls are TRBV5-4 and TRBJ1-6; D gene uncertain. CDR3 size: 14 residues. CDR1 is SGHNT, CDR2 YYREEE, per germline (reference sequence). With 5 bases removed from V and 5 bases from J, the gap between germline ends came to 11 bases. The CDR3 region is CASRRGGDNSPLHF. The CDR3 coding sequence is TGTGCCAGCAGACGGGGAGGAGATAATTCACCCCTCCACTTT.

Remarks on this clonotype: The conserved phenylalanine or tryptophan normally closing the CDR3 is absent here, so this likely arose from a read error. This chain links TRBV29-1 with TRBJ2-5; D call uncertain. The CDR3 consists of 12 residues. In germline, CDR1 is SQVTM, CDR2 ANQGSEA. V was shortened by 4 bases and J by 1 base, with 7 bases between the two germline ends. CDR3 sequence reads: CSVVGLQETQYS. For the CDR3, the DNA is TGCAGCGTTGTAGGGCTCCAAGAGACCCAGTACTCC.

This clonotype has only a few counts. The chain couples TRBV7-8 to TRBJ2-3; either TRBD1 or TRBD2 may supply D (5 bases each). Germline assignment: CDR1 SGHVS and CDR2 FQNEAQ. V was trimmed by 5 bases and J by 2 bases, leaving 20 bases between them. This CDR3 is built from 17 residues. CDR3 in amino acids: CASSTSPGIGATDTQYF. The CDR3 DNA reads as TGTGCCAGCAGCACCAGCCCGGGGATCGGGGCCACAGATACGCAGTATTTT.

This clonotype was seen a handful of times. The rearrangement links TRBV4-2 to TRBJ2-7; 9 bases match TRBD2. The germline CDR1 and CDR2 sequences are LGHNA and YNFKEQ. J gave up 2 bases and V 0 bases, and 5 bases lay outside the gene matches. The CDR3 totals 16 residues. The CDR3 DNA sequence: TGTGCCAGCAGCCAAGATTTGGCGGGGGGGACCTACGAGCAGTACTTC. Its translation: CASSQDLAGGTYEQYF.